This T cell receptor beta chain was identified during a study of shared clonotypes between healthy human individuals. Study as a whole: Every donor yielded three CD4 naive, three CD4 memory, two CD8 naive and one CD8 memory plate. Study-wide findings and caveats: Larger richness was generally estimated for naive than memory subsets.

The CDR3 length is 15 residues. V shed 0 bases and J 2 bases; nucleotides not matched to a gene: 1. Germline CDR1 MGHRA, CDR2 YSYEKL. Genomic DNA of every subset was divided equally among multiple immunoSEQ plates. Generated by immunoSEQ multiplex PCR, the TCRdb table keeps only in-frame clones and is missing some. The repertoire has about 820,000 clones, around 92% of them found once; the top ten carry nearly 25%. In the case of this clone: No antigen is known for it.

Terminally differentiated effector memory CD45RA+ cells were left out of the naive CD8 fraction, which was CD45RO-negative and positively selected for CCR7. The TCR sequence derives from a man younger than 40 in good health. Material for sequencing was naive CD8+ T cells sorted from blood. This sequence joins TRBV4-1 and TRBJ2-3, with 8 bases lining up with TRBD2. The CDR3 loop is CASSQELADTDTQYF. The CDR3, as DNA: TGCGCCAGCAGCCAAGAACTAGCGGACACAGATACGCAGTATTTT.